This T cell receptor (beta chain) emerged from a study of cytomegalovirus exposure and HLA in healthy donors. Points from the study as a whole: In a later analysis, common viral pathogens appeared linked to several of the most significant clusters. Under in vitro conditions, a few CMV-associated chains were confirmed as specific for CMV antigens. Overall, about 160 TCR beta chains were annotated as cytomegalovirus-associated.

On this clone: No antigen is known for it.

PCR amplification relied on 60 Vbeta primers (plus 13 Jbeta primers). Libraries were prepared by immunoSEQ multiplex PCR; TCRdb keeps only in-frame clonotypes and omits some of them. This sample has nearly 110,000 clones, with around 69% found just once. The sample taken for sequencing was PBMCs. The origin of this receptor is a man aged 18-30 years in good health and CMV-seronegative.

The CDR3 spells CASSLRDYGYTF. The CDR3 DNA follows: TGTGCCAGCAGTCTGCGGGACTATGGCTACACCTTC. The chain uses TRBV2 and TRBJ1-2; no clear D gene. V was pared by 5 bases and J by 3 bases, with 7 bases between. This CDR3 has 12 amino acids. Germline V gene lookup returns CDR1 SNHLY and CDR2 FYNNEI. Drawing the rest from reference TRBV2 and TRBJ1-2, the complete variable domain is EPEVTQTPSHQVTQMGQEVILRCVPISNHLYFYWYRQILGQKVEFLVSFYNNEISEKSEIFDDQFSVERPDGSNFTLKIRSTKLEDSAMYFCASSLRDYGYTFGSGTRLTVV.